Presented here are 18 T cell receptor beta chains from one specimen sequenced in a study of T-cell reconstitution after alpha-beta-depleted transplantation in children. TCRbeta library preparation incorporated unique molecular identifiers. TCRdb ran MiXCR on the PCR reads and lists one entry per CDR3 protein. The top ten hold 2% to 2.5% of the sample, which has about 490,000 distinct CDR3 sequences, under 12% seen once. The material sequenced was PBMCs, taken before TCRalphabeta/CD19-depleted stem cell transplant. The receptors shown here come from a child aged 2 to 10 with inherited bone marrow failure, due to receive a stem cell transplant.

There are a few counts of this clonotype. The rearrangement uses TRBV30 and TRBJ2-2, with no clear D. From germline, CDR1 is GTSNPN and CDR2 SVGIG (reference sequence). The length of the CDR3 is 12 residues. V lost 5 bases, J lost 6 bases, and 10 bases lay in between. As DNA, the CDR3 is TGTGCCTGGTGTGACCTAGCCGGGGAGCTGTTTTTT. The encoded protein is CAWCDLAGELFF.

This clonotype was recorded many times. The CDR3 coding sequence is TGTGCCAGCATGTTAGGGGTACGAGAGACCCAGTACTTC. It is translated as CASMLGVRETQYF. V usage is TRBV12-3 or TRBV12-4 and J usage is TRBJ2-5; a possible D gene is TRBD1 (5 bases). This CDR3 is 13 amino acids long. Trimming took off 7 bases at V and 4 bases at J, with 13 bases between the two ends.

This clonotype was counted a few times. The chain recombines TRBV5-6 with TRBJ2-7; D gene uncertain. The CDR3 is 14 residues long. With 3 bases removed from V and 2 bases from J, the gap between germline ends came to 12 bases. CDR1 SGHDT and CDR2 YYEEEE come from the germline V gene. CDR3 sequence (DNA): TGTGCCAGCAGCTCAGTCGGGTCTCCCTACGAGCAGTACTTC. Translation gives CASSSVGSPYEQYF.

There are many counts of this clonotype. This rearrangement joins TRBV5-5 to TRBJ2-1; D is uncertain. V was pared by 0 bases and J by 2 bases, with 9 bases between. The germline CDR1 and CDR2 sequences are SGHKS and YYEKEE (reference sequence). This CDR3 comprises 15 residues. The CDR3, as DNA: TGTGCCAGCAGCTTGGCAGTTTCGGCCTACAATGAGCAGTTCTTC. This translates into CASSLAVSAYNEQFF.

This clonotype was recorded many times. The rearrangement joins TRBV4-3 to TRBJ2-1; D gene unclear. Germline V gene lookup returns CDR1 LGHNA and CDR2 YSLEER. The CDR3 covers 14 residues. V was clipped by 0 bases and J by 2 bases, with 5 bases between them. The CDR3 region has the DNA TGCGCCAGCAGCCAAGAAGGGACCTACAATGAGCAGTTCTTC. Translating it yields CASSQEGTYNEQFF.

This clonotype was seen repeatedly, ten times or more. V usage is TRBV4-3 and J usage is TRBJ2-2; TRBD2 matches 11 bases. In germline, CDR1 is LGHNA, CDR2 YSLEER. The trim removed 3 bases at V and 6 bases at J, leaving 3 bases unmatched. The CDR3 consists of 15 residues. This CDR3 is CASSHFSGRAGELFF. The DNA for the CDR3 is TGCGCCAGCAGCCATTTTAGCGGGAGGGCCGGGGAGCTGTTTTTT.

In its sample, this clonotype was seen many times. The DNA for the CDR3 is TGTGCCAGCAGCGTTACAGGGGAAACGCAGTATTTT. Its translation: CASSVTGETQYF. The V gene is TRBV9, the J gene TRBJ2-3; 7 positions agree with TRBD1. V lost 2 bases and J lost 9; bases outside the gene matches: 3. Germline CDR1 and CDR2: SGDLS and YYNGEE. The CDR3 has 12 amino acids.

Ten or more counts support this clonotype. This sequence joins TRBV25-1 and TRBJ2-7; 8 positions agree with TRBD2. Trimming took 7 bases from V and 0 from J; bases not matched to a gene: 5. This CDR3 comprises 14 residues. The germline V gene encodes CDR1 MGHDK and CDR2 SYGVNS. CDR3 amino acids: CASTTAGGSYEQYF. The CDR3 DNA reads TGTGCCAGCACGACGGCGGGAGGCTCCTACGAGCAGTACTTC.

This clonotype was observed many times. The chain couples TRBV6-1 to TRBJ2-1, with D perhaps matching TRBD1 or TRBD2 (5 bases each). The CDR3 totals 15 residues. V lost 7 bases and J 0 bases, leaving 13 bases between the germline ends. CDR1 and CDR2 (germline): MNHNS, SASEGT. The CDR3, as DNA: TGTGCCAGCACCCCAGGGACGTCCTCCTACAATGAGCAGTTCTTC. This gives the protein CASTPGTSSYNEQFF.

This clonotype was counted at least ten times. The CDR3 nucleotides are TGTGCCAGCGGGGCCCTGTTAGGGCAGAACACTGAAGCTTTCTTT. Protein product: CASGALLGQNTEAFF. J is TRBJ1-1 and V is TRBV7-2; weak D call: TRBD1 (5 bases). The V end was cut by 8 bases, the J end by 1 base, with 17 bases between. CDR3 length: 15 amino acids. Germline CDR1 is SGHTA and CDR2 is FQGNSA.

This clonotype was seen many times. V gene TRBV10-1 combines with J gene TRBJ2-1; D uncertain. Trimming removed 4 bases at V and 4 bases at J, with 8 bases between. The CDR3 extends over 13 amino acids. Germline assignment: CDR1 WNHNN and CDR2 SYGVQD (reference sequence). In DNA, the CDR3 is TGCGCCAGCAGTGCTCTGGGTTACAATGAGCAGTTCTTC. This codes for CASSALGYNEQFF.

CDR3 bases: TGTGCCAGCAGCGTCCCGACAGGGAGCACAGATACGCAGTATTTT. Encoded protein: CASSVPTGSTDTQYF. The chain has TRBV9 and TRBJ2-3; TRBD1 matches 7 bases. V trimming: 2 bases; J trimming: 0 bases; junction bases outside the gene matches: 3. Looked up from germline, CDR1 is SGDLS and CDR2 is YYNGEE. The CDR3 has 15 residues.

This clonotype was observed many times. The chain is built from TRBV27 and TRBJ2-7, with 7 bases that match TRBD2. This CDR3 comprises 15 residues. With V trimmed by 1 base and J by 3 bases, 6 bases remained unmatched. In germline, CDR1 is MNHEY, CDR2 SMNVEV (reference sequence). The CDR3 DNA reads TGTGCCAGCAGTTTATGGGGAGGGGTCGACTACGAGCAGTACTTC. Its protein is CASSLWGGVDYEQYF.

This clonotype came up many times. The rearrangement links TRBV10-3 to TRBJ2-1; D is uncertain. Germline V CDR1 and CDR2: ENHRY, SYGVKD. The CDR3 runs to 16 residues. V dropped 4 bases and J dropped 2 bases, with 15 bases sitting between them. CDR3 nucleotide sequence: TGTGCCATCAGTGGTTACTCCCAAACGCCCTACAATGAGCAGTTCTTC. It encodes CAISGYSQTPYNEQFF.

This clonotype was detected a few times. The gene calls are TRBV6-2 or TRBV6-3 and TRBJ2-5; D possibly corresponds to TRBD1 (5 bases). The germline V gene has CDR1 MNHEY and CDR2 SVGEGT. This CDR3 is 15 amino acids long. V was cut by 5 bases and J by 5 bases, with 18 bases left in between. CDR3 in amino acids: CASSTLRVGMETQYF. CDR3 DNA: TGTGCCAGCAGTACACTCAGGGTAGGGATGGAGACCCAGTACTTC.

This clonotype was counted many times. This chain joins TRBV4-3 and TRBJ2-2; either TRBD1 or TRBD2 may fit D (5 bases each). Per germline, CDR1 LGHNA and CDR2 YSLEER. The CDR3 loop spans 16 amino acids. Trimming cost V 0 bases and J 6 bases, with 14 bases left between them. Here the CDR3 DNA reads TGCGCCAGCAGCCAAGAACCGGGGCCCACGGCCGGGGAGCTGTTTTTT. Protein: CASSQEPGPTAGELFF.

This chain joins TRBV20-1 and TRBJ2-1; possible D gene TRBD2, 5 bases. This CDR3 spans 14 amino acids. With 3 bases removed from V and 9 bases from J, the gap between germline ends came to 18 bases. Per the germline V gene, CDR1 is DFQATT and CDR2 is SNEGSKA (reference sequence). The CDR3 coding sequence is TGCAGTGCTAGGATCCGAGGGCCTGGAGTTGAGCAGTTCTTC. It is translated as CSARIRGPGVEQFF.

This clonotype appeared many times. CDR3 DNA sequence: TGTGCCAGCAGTTCCCCCTGGGGTGGGGAGCTGTTTTTT. Translated: CASSSPWGGELFF. The chain employs TRBV7-2 and TRBJ2-2; D is undetermined. The CDR3 totals 13 residues. Germline values: CDR1 SGHTA, CDR2 FQGNSA. V was shortened by 6 bases and J by 8 bases, with 13 bases between the two germline ends.